This TCR beta chain was sequenced during a study of T cells after yellow fever vaccination. Whole-study findings and limits: Most clones from primary vaccination resurfaced after the booster (approximately 96% CD4, approximately 87% CD8).

In its sample, this clonotype was seen once. Its cognate antigen is unknown. There are 14 residues in the CDR3. V dropped 5 bases and J dropped 7 bases, with 14 bases sitting between them. CDR1 and CDR2 (germline): SGHTA, FQGNSA. It was through 5'RACE template switching that TCR cDNA was made, with a universal primer site and UMIs added. TCRdb ran MiXCR on the 5' RACE reads and lists one entry per CDR3 protein. The sample holds around 530,000 distinct CDR3 sequences, about a sixth seen once. The sequences come from PBMCs, collected roughly 5 days after the first yellow fever vaccination. The origin of this receptor is a man younger than 30 who received the YFV17D yellow fever vaccine. The chain is built from TRBV7-2 and TRBJ1-4; D ambiguous. The CDR3 bases are TGTGCCAGCAGCGCAACTGGGCGGGGTGAAAAACTGTTTTTT. It specifies CASSATGRGEKLFF. Combining the CDR3 with reference TRBV7-2 and TRBJ1-4 gives the whole variable domain GAGVSQSPSNKVTEKGKDVELRCDPISGHTALYWYRQSLGQGLEFLIYFQGNSAPDKSGLPSDRFSAERTGGSVSTLTIQRTQQEDSAVYLCASSATGRGEKLFFGSGTQLSVL.